The sample holds a few counts of the clone carrying this T cell receptor (beta chain). Next came a second PCR, run for about 7 to 11 cycles, which used a sample-barcoded 5' primer along with a J-beta primer mix. TCRdb re-called the 5' RACE reads with MiXCR, one entry per CDR3 protein. The table lists around 1,900,000 distinct CDR3 sequences, about two fifths of them singletons. The CDR3 is made up of 15 amino acids. The germline gives CDR1 SGHTA, CDR2 FQGNSA. The junction had 11 bases not matched to a gene; V was cut back by 1 base and J by 13 bases. This entry belongs to a study of blood T cells in healthy people across ages.

The receptor comes from a human donor in good health. Input material: blood. The rearrangement joins TRBV7-2 to TRBJ2-3; 10 nucleotides match TRBD2. CDR3: CASSLGPSGGALKYF. The CDR3 nucleotides read TGTGCCAGCAGCTTAGGGCCTAGCGGGGGCGCCCTAAAGTATTTT.